This TCR beta chain was captured in a study of post-analysis software for immune sequencing data. Study outcomes and limitations: TRBV5-6, TRBV5-1 and TRBV20-1 were among roughly 5 TRBV segments more frequent in patients than controls.

In the case of this clonotype: What it binds is unknown.

The authors incorporated unique molecular identifiers into the TCR beta cDNA libraries. TCRdb called the PCR reads again in MiXCR, with one record for every CDR3 protein. There are 430,000 or so distinct CDR3 sequences in the sample; approximately 38% occur only once, and about 8% lies in the top ten. The CDR3 covers 15 residues. Germline loops: CDR1 LGHNT, CDR2 FRNRAP. The ends were cut back, 2 bases at V and 4 bases at J, with 12 bases in the middle. This chain connects TRBV12-5 to TRBJ1-5; weak D call: TRBD1 (6 bases). The receptor's source is a girl aged 2-10 years with multiple sclerosis. The specimen was blood. CDR3 residues: CASGLMGHQNQPQHF. The CDR3 DNA follows: TGTGCTAGTGGTTTGATGGGACACCAAAATCAGCCCCAGCATTTT. The entire variable domain, with the rest obtained from reference TRBV12-5 and TRBJ1-5, is as follows: DARVTQTPRHKVTEMGQEVTMRCQPILGHNTVFWYRQTMMQGLELLAYFRNRAPLDDSGMPKDRFSAEMPDATLATLKIQPSEPRDSAVYFCASGLMGHQNQPQHFGDGTRLSIL.